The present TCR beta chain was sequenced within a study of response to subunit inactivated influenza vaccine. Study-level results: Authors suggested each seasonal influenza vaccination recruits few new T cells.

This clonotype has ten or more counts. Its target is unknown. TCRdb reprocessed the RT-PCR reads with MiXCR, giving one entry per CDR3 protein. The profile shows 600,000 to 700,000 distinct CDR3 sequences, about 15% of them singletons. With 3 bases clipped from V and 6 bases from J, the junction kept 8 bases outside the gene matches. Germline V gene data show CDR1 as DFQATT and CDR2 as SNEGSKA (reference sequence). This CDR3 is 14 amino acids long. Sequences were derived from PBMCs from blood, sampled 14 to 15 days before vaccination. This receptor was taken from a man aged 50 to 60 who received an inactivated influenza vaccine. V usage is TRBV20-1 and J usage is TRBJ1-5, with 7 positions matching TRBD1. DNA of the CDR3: TGCAGTGCTAGTTCTCCGGACAGGAGTCAGCCCCAGCATTTT. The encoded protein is CSASSPDRSQPQHF.